These T cell receptor beta chains were read from a single sample in a study of shared clonotypes between healthy human individuals. The repertoire was sequenced with immunoSEQ multiplex PCR; TCRdb's copy has only in-frame clones and lacks some. The sample consists of about 510,000 clones, approximately 79% of them appearing once. The material sequenced was PBMCs. The receptors shown here come from a woman in her thirties or forties in good health. Some clones in this sample may be carry-over from other donors' samples. Both conserved end residues are part of each CDR3. Fields, in order: J gene, D gene, clone size, V gene, CDR3 DNA, CDR3 protein. D genes are given only for firm matches. Part of the rows lack a size; the others show once, few, many or a class for expanded clones.

>TRBJ1-5|-|-|TRBV11-2
TGTGCCAGCAGCTTGCAAGGGAACAATCAGCCCCAGCATTTT
CASSLQGNNQPQHF
>TRBJ1-4|-|-|TRBV21-1
TGTGCCAGCAGCAAATCTACAGGGGGCCAACCACTTAATGAAAAACTGTTTTTT
CASSKSTGGQPLNEKLFF
>TRBJ2-5|-|-|TRBV27
TGTGCCAGCAAGCGGGAAGAGACCCAGTACTTC
CASKREETQYF
>TRBJ1-1|-|-|TRBV6-6
TGTGCCAGCAGTTTGGTGGAGAACACTGAAGCTTTCTTT
CASSLVENTEAFF
>TRBJ2-7|-|once|TRBV7-6
TGTGCCAGCAGCTTGTTTAGGCACGAGCAGTACTTC
CASSLFRHEQYF
>TRBJ1-2|TRBD1|-|TRBV4-3
TGCGCCAGCAGCCAAGATAGGAACCCGGGACAGGGGGTTCCTAACTATGGCTACACCTTC
CASSQDRNPGQGVPNYGYTF
>TRBJ1-2|-|-|TRBV5-1
TGCGCCAGCAGCTGGGGGGAGGGAGTGGACTATGGCTACACCTTC
CASSWGEGVDYGYTF
>TRBJ1-5|TRBD1|-|TRBV19
TGTGCCAGCTGGGACAGGCATCAGCCCCAGCATTTT
CASWDRHQPQHF
>TRBJ1-1|-|few|TRBV18
TGTGCCAGCTCACCTCAGGAGGGTAATGAAGCTTTCTTT
CASSPQEGNEAFF
>TRBJ1-1|-|-|TRBV10-3
TGTGCCATCAGTTTAAACGACAGGAACACTGAAGCTTTCTTT
CAISLNDRNTEAFF
>TRBJ2-2|TRBD2|-|TRBV6-4
TGTGCCAGCAGCCGGACTAGCTACACCGGGGAGCTGTTTTTT
CASSRTSYTGELFF
>TRBJ2-7|-|-|TRBV6-1
TGTGCCAGTTCGAGGGAGATAGGGCTCTACGAGCAGTACTTC
CASSREIGLYEQYF
>TRBJ2-7|-|-|TRBV10-3
TGTGCCATCAGTGAGTCTGCAGGGGCCGGGGGGCAGTACTTC
CAISESAGAGGQYF
>TRBJ2-6|-|-|TRBV10-2
TGCGCCAGCAGGAACCAGGGGAGGGGCTTGGGTCCTGGGGCCAACGTCCTGACTTTC
CASRNQGRGLGPGANVLTF
>TRBJ1-2|-|once|TRBV11-2
TGTGCCAGCAGCTTAGGGCCAGGGAACTATGGCTACACCTTC
CASSLGPGNYGYTF
>TRBJ2-1|TRBD2|-|TRBV7-9
TGTGCCAGCAGATTAGCGGGAGAATACAATGAGCAGTTCTTC
CASRLAGEYNEQFF
>TRBJ1-4|-|-|TRBV27
TGTGCCAGCAGTTTAATGGCGGTTGGGCAAAAACTGTTTTTT
CASSLMAVGQKLFF
>TRBJ2-5|TRBD2|-|TRBV9
TGTGCCAGCAGCCCTCACCTCGGGGGGGCCTTCCAAGAGACCCAGTACTTC
CASSPHLGGAFQETQYF
>TRBJ2-7|-|once|TRBV30
TGTGCCTGGAGTGCGGGGCAGGGCCCCTACGAGCAGTACTTC
CAWSAGQGPYEQYF
>TRBJ2-7|-|-|TRBV6-5
TGTGCCAGCACCGCGACAGGCTCTAGCTACGAGCAGTACTTC
CASTATGSSYEQYF
>TRBJ2-5|TRBD1|-|TRBV9
TGTGCCAGCAGCGTAGGGGGACAGGGCCTCCAAGAGACCCAGTACTTC
CASSVGGQGLQETQYF
>TRBJ2-1|-|-|TRBV7-2
TGTGCCAGCAGCTTAGCTGTCGGGGTCCCCTACAATGAGCAGCTCTTC
CASSLAVGVPYNEQLF
>TRBJ1-2|TRBD1|-|TRBV7-9
TGTGCCAGCAGCAAGGACAGGGAGGGCGGCTACACCTTC
CASSKDREGGYTF
>TRBJ1-2|-|-|TRBV5-8
TGTGCCAGCAGCCTCCATAGGGGCTACACCTTC
CASSLHRGYTF
>TRBJ2-1|-|-|TRBV15
TGTGCCACCAGCAGAGATGATAAGGGCCCTTGGGATGAGCAGTTCTTC
CATSRDDKGPWDEQFF
>TRBJ2-5|-|-|TRBV11-2
TGTGCCAGCAGCTTACTGGCCAGACCCCAAGAGACCCAGTACTTC
CASSLLARPQETQYF
>TRBJ2-1|TRBD1|-|TRBV28
TGTGCCAGCATCCTGGGACAGGGAGTTTGGAATGAGCAGTTCTTC
CASILGQGVWNEQFF
>TRBJ1-5|-|once|TRBV2
TGTGCCAGCAACGGAGCCTTGGGCAATCAGCCCCAGCATTTT
CASNGALGNQPQHF
>TRBJ1-5|-|-|TRBV6-5
TGTGCCAGCAGAGCAGGGGCCTACAATCAGCCCCAGCATTTT
CASRAGAYNQPQHF
>TRBJ2-2|TRBD2|-|TRBV10-1
TGCGCCAGCAGCCCCGGGACTAGCGGGACCGGGGAGCTGTTTTTT
CASSPGTSGTGELFF
>TRBJ2-1|TRBD2|-|TRBV5-4
TGTGCCAGCAGAACCGGGACTAGCGGTTCCTACAATGAGCAGTTCTTC
CASRTGTSGSYNEQFF
>TRBJ2-2|-|-|TRBV11-2
TGTGCCAGCAGCCCTCATCTAGGGGGGGACACCGGGGAGCTGTTTTTT
CASSPHLGGDTGELFF
>TRBJ2-1|TRBD2|-|TRBV5-1
TGCGCCAGCAGCTTGGAGGGGAGGGCCGTAGATGAGCAGTTCTTC
CASSLEGRAVDEQFF
>TRBJ2-3|-|-|TRBV30
TGTGCCTGGAGCCCTGGAGGGGATACGCAGTATTTT
CAWSPGGDTQYF
>TRBJ2-2|-|-|TRBV5-1
TGCGCCAGCAGCTTGGGCGGATCTTGGGGCGGACCAACCGGGGAGCTGTTTTTT
CASSLGGSWGGPTGELFF
>TRBJ1-1|-|-|TRBV19
TGTGCCGCGGGGGCCCCTGAAGCTTTCTTT
CAAGAPEAFF
>TRBJ2-1|-|-|TRBV18
TGTGCCAGCTCACCAAGGGGTAGGAATGAGCAGTTCTTC
CASSPRGRNEQFF
>TRBJ2-1|-|-|TRBV30
TGTGCCTGGAGTGTACGTGCGGACAATGAGCAGTTCTTC
CAWSVRADNEQFF
>TRBJ2-1|TRBD2|few|TRBV25-1
TGTGCCAGCAGTGCCCCGGGACTAGCGGACAACAATGAGCAGTTCTTC
CASSAPGLADNNEQFF
>TRBJ2-1|TRBD2|-|TRBV5-1
TGCGCCAGCAGCTTGGGCAGGGAGGGGAATGAGCAGTTCTTC
CASSLGREGNEQFF
>TRBJ1-5|-|-|TRBV12-2
TGTGCAAGTCGCTTATGGGGCCTAAGCAATCAGCCCCAGCATTTT
CASRLWGLSNQPQHF
>TRBJ2-1|-|-|TRBV2
TGTGCCAGCAGCAAGACTAGGGACAATGAGCAGTTCTTC
CASSKTRDNEQFF